The subject of this entry is one T cell receptor beta chain. Its antigen is as yet unknown. The sample belongs to a study of shared clonotypes between healthy human individuals. Study conclusions and caveats: The rarefaction results pointed to incomplete sorted-subset sequencing despite large depth.

As defined, naive CD8 cells were CD45RO-negative and positively selected for CCR7, with terminally differentiated effector memory CD45RA+ cells excluded. The CDR3 is 14 amino acids. V was cut by 1 base and J by 5 bases, with 13 bases left in between. CDR1 is SGHRS, CDR2 YFSETQ, per germline. Produced via immunoSEQ multiplex PCR; TCRdb's table is partial and in-frame only. Of roughly 890,000 clones in the sample, roughly 92% were seen once. V gene TRBV5-1 combines with J gene TRBJ2-7, with D tentatively TRBD1 or TRBD2 (5 bases each). The sequencing input was naive CD8+ T cells sorted from blood. The clonotype comes from a man aged 25 to 40 in good health. The DNA of the CDR3 is TGCGCCAGCAGCTTGAGGGACCCCGGGGACGAGCAGTACTTC. Its translation is CASSLRDPGDEQYF.